This section outlines one T cell receptor beta chain sequence together with its context. This specimen belongs to a study of control samples from healthy donors and cancer patients. TCRdb's table, derived via immunoSEQ multiplex PCR, lists solely in-frame clones and lacks some. The sample includes some 40,000 clones, roughly 94% seen only once; the top ten take approximately 24%. The clonotype originates from a man in his fifties or sixties in good health. The sample was blood.

The CDR3: CASGRRDTEAFF. The CDR3 DNA follows: TGTGCCAGTGGACGGAGGGACACTGAAGCTTTCTTT. This chain uses TRBV19 with TRBJ1-1; D is ambiguous. From germline, CDR1 is LNHDA and CDR2 SQIVND (reference sequence). This CDR3 spans 12 amino acids. Trimming cost V 8 bases and J 3 bases, with 10 bases left between them.